This TCR beta chain was identified during a study of blood T cell repertoires in COVID-19. Profiled with immunoSEQ multiplex PCR; TCRdb holds only in-frame clones, not every one. The sample includes tens of thousands of clones, more than 60% of them seen just once. Germline CDR1 SGHDT, CDR2 YYEEEE. This CDR3 contains 12 residues. V lost 0 bases, J lost 10 bases, and 10 bases lay in between. Material for sequencing was peripheral blood. This chain connects TRBV5-6 to TRBJ1-1; D remains ambiguous. The source of this sequence is a human donor with active or convalescent COVID-19. The donor label of this sample is uncertain. The CDR3 spells CASSLEFGGAFF. In nucleotides, the CDR3 is TGTGCCAGCAGCTTGGAATTTGGAGGAGCTTTCTTT.